This T cell receptor (beta chain) appears in the sequencing data of a study of CD4 T cells in relation to SARS-CoV-2 and coronaviruses. This clone is a singleton in its sample. Its matching antigen is unknown. CD4+ T cells from unexposed donors were obtained before the COVID-19 pandemic (2011-2018). Isolation of CD4+ T cells took place after about 9 days in culture. Trimming at V came to 4 bases and at J to 6 bases, leaving 7 bases not matched to a gene. The germline CDR1 and CDR2 sequences are SGHRS and YFSETQ. The CDR3 covers 15 residues. Some clones are missing from TCRdb's copy, which holds only in-frame ones; the method was immunoSEQ multiplex PCR. The table records over 20,000 clones, 75% of them present only once.

The chain uses TRBV5-1 and TRBJ1-5; 10 nucleotides align to TRBD1. The receptor was isolated from a human donor in good health. Sample: CD4+ T cells from PBMCs, cultured in vitro. This CDR3 reads CASSPGTGDRQPQHF. CDR3 coding DNA: TGCGCCAGCAGCCCGGGGACAGGGGATCGTCAGCCCCAGCATTTT.